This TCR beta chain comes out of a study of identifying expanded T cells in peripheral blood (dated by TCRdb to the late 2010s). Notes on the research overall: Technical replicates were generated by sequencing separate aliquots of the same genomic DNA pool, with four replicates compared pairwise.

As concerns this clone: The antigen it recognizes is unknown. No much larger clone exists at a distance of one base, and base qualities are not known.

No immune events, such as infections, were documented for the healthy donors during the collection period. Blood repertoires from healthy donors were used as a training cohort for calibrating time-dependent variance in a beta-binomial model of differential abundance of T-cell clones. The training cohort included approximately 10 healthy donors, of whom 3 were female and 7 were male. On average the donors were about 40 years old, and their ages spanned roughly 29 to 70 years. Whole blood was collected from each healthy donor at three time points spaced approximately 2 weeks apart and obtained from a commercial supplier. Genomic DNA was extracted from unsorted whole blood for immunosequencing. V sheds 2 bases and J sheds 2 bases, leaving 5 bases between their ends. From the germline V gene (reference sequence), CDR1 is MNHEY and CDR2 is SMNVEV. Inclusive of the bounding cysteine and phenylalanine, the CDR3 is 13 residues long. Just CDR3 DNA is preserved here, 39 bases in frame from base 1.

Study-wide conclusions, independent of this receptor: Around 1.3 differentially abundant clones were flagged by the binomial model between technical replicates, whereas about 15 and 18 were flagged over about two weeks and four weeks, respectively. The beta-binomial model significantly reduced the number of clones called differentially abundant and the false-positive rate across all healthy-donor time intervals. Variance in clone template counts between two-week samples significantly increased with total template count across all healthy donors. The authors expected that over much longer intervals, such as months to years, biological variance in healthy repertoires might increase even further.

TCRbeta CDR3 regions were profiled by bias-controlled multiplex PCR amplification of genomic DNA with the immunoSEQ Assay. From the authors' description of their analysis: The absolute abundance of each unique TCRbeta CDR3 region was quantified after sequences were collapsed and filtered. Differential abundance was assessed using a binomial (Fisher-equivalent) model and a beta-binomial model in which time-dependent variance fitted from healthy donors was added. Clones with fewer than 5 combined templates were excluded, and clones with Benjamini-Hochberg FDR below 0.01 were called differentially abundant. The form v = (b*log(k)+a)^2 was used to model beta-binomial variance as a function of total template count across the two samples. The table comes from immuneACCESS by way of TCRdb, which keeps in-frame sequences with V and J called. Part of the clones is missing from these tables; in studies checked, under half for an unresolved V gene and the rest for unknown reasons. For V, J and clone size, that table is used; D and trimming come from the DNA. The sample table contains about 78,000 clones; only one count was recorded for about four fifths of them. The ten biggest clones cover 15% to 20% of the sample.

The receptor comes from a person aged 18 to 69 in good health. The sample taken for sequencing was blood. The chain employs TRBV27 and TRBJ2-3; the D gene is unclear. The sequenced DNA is TGTGCCAGCAGTTTAGACATCACAGATACGCAGTATTTT. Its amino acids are CASSLDITDTQYF.